This T cell receptor beta chain was sequenced during a study of regulatory T cells in long-lasting Graves disease. Study results and caveats: With a small sample size, accuracy may have been reduced. Among the persistent patients, 2,500 to 3,000 public clonotypes were shared, more than the 950 to 1,000 shared among new patients.

Libraries of TCR beta came from iRepertoire HTBI primers plus Arm-PCR of CDR3 regions. TCRdb itself ran the multiplex PCR reads through MiXCR, one entry per CDR3 protein. Of 400,000 to 500,000 distinct CDR3 sequences listed, over 15% are singletons. V was clipped by 9 bases and J by 4 bases, with 10 bases between them. This CDR3 comprises 11 residues. CDR1 is LNHDA and CDR2 is SQIVND in the germline V gene (reference sequence). Time point meaning: newly diagnosed GD, antithyroid drugs for less than 3 months. Researchers made the TCR library from RNA that was extracted from PBMCs. Turning to this clonotype: Its antigen remains unknown.

The sample was also linked to a second study, of T cells in Graves' hyperthyroidism and ophthalmopathy.

The genes are TRBV19 and TRBJ2-7; D ambiguous. The clonotype was recovered from a woman aged 18 to 35 with Graves disease. Sequenced here: peripheral blood mononuclear cells (PBMCs), sampled at new diagnosis, from a patient treated with antithyroid drugs. The CDR3 reads CASSMGYEQYF. The DNA for the CDR3 is TGTGCCAGCAGCATGGGATACGAGCAGTACTTC.